The sequence of this TCR beta chain was determined in a study of T cells in Graves' hyperthyroidism and ophthalmopathy. Trimming took 8 bases from V and 8 from J; bases not matched to a gene: 9. From germline, CDR1 is SEHNR and CDR2 FQNEAQ (reference sequence). This CDR3 is built from 14 residues. It was RNA transcripts that yielded the amplified TCR beta CDR3 regions. HTBI primers were the set used in a first-round RT-PCR of the TCR CDR3. Each CDR3 protein gets one entry after TCRdb re-called the multiplex PCR reads with MiXCR. This table has approximately 300,000 distinct CDR3 sequences, over 15% appearing once. Researchers defined stable Graves' hyperthyroidism as no ophthalmopathy progression within 18 months. Patients having uncontrolled infection, another autoimmune disease, pregnancy or lactation were not included. PBMCs were collected from an approximately 9.2 ml volume of fresh peripheral blood.

This sequence originates from a man aged 30 to 39 with Graves' hyperthyroidism. The chain employs TRBV7-9 and TRBJ1-4; 9 nucleotides agree with TRBD1. Sample: blood. The CDR3, as DNA: TGTGCCAGCGGACCGGGGACAGGGTACGAAAAACTGTTTTTT. Protein: CASGPGTGYEKLFF.